This T cell receptor (beta chain) stems from a study of blood T cell repertoires in COVID-19. The overall study: There were acute and convalescent COVID-19 samples, and they came from the United States, Italy and Spain. Sample material is recorded as cDNA or gDNA derived from T cells, B-cell-depleted T cells, or PBMCs.

The protocol was immunoSEQ multiplex PCR, while the TCRdb copy is restricted to in-frame clones and leaves out a portion. This sample has 140,000 or so clones, with about 80% found just once. Trimming left V 6 bases short and J 0 bases short, with 5 bases between. The CDR3 consists of 13 residues. Germline loops: CDR1 MRHNA, CDR2 SNTAGT. This clone was counted between two and nine times. The TCR sequence derives from a human donor in a cohort sampled during active COVID-19. The genes are TRBV6-4 and TRBJ2-2; D gene ambiguous. The material sequenced was peripheral blood. The CDR3 sequence is CASSATNTGELFF. The CDR3 DNA reads as TGTGCCAGCAGCGCGACGAACACCGGGGAGCTGTTTTTT.